The clone carrying this T cell receptor beta chain was observed a single time. This sample was included in a study of blood T cell repertoires in COVID-19. Whole-study context: The United States, Italy and Spain provided the acute and convalescent COVID-19 samples. T cells, B-cell-depleted T cells, or PBMCs provided the cDNA or gDNA that served as material.

The CDR3 consists of 17 residues. V dropped 3 bases and J dropped 5; count of bases not matched to a gene: 5. CDR1 SGHTA and CDR2 FQGNSA come from the germline V gene. Original handling: Nucleated cell number was recorded as an estimate derived from reference gene primer amplification. Profiling relied on immunoSEQ multiplex PCR, and the TCRdb table lists in-frame clones only, not all of them. V, J and clone size derive from that table, while D and trimming were established from the DNA sequence. Among roughly 110,000 clones listed, about 80% were seen once. The rearrangement uses TRBV7-2 and TRBJ2-3; 16 bases are shared with TRBD2. Material: peripheral blood. This sequence originates from a woman aged 60 to 75 with acute or convalescent COVID-19. The CDR3 is CASSLGLAGGHGDTQYF. The CDR3 bases are TGTGCCAGCAGCTTGGGACTAGCGGGGGGGCATGGAGATACGCAGTATTTT.